This T cell receptor (beta chain) was recovered during a study of cytomegalovirus exposure and HLA in healthy donors. Background on the study: Unique TCRs from HLA-typed donors, about 78 million of them, were held in an early data release. Overall study findings and caveats: A missense DCLRE1C variant was associated with V- and J-gene trimming of TCR beta chains in a later analysis, and an independent cohort replicated the association. Based on reports, TCR beta sequences accurately predicted HLA-A and HLA-B alleles for most subjects.

The PCR ran on 60 Vbeta and 13 Jbeta primers. Profiled with immunoSEQ multiplex PCR; TCRdb holds only in-frame clones, not every one. Found here are some 220,000 clones, around 80% of them singletons; the top ten hold about 0.47%. Details on this clone: Its cognate antigen is unknown.

The CDR3 consists of 16 residues. The V end was cut by 1 base, the J end by 3 bases, with 16 bases between. Germline CDR1 and CDR2: MGHRA and YSYEKL. The clonotype was recovered from a boy aged 10-17 years in good health and CMV-seronegative. V is TRBV4-1 and J is TRBJ2-7; possibly TRBD2 for D (7 bases). The sample comprised PBMCs. The CDR3 nucleotides are TGCGCCAGCAGCCAAGGTCCCGGGGGGCCAGGCTACGAGCAGTACTTC. Translating gives CASSQGPGGPGYEQYF.